Sequencing of this TCR beta chain was carried out in a study of T cell repertoires in aging, cancer and after chemotherapy. Study summary: Pre- and post-chemotherapy samples were paired from glioblastoma patients treated with temozolomide-based therapy. The full dataset contained millions of TCR reads. Whole-study findings and limits: In each cancer cohort, median generation probability increased across chemotherapy, suggesting thymic output rebounded.

This clonotype is large (0.1 to 1%) within its sample. No antigen is known for it. V lost 6 bases, J lost 11 bases, and 16 bases lay in between. The CDR3 is made up of 11 amino acids. CDR1 is SQVTM and CDR2 is ANQGSEA in the germline V gene. Peripheral blood genomic DNA, not sorted cells or RNA, was the template. A mixed TRB-A/B primer pool amplified rearranged TRB by multiplex touch-down PCR. TCRdb called the multiplex PCR reads again in MiXCR, with one record for every CDR3 protein. The repertoire includes about 3,000 distinct CDR3 sequences, about 20% of them detected once, and around 2.9% sits in the top ten.

This rearrangement joins TRBV29-1 to TRBJ1-1, with D possibly matching TRBD1 (5 bases). Material: blood. The sequence was obtained from a human donor with a solid tumor. CDR3 DNA sequence: TGCAGCGTGTCGCCGGGACCTACGGCTTTCTTT. Encoded protein: CSVSPGPTAFF.